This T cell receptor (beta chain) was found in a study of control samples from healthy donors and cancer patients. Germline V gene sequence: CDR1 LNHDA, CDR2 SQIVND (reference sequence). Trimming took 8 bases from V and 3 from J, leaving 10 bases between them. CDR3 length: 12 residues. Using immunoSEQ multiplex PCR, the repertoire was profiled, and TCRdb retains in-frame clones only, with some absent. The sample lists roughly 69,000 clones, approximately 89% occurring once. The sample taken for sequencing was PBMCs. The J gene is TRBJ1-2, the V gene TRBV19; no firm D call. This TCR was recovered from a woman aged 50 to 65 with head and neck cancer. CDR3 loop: CASRAKDYGYTF. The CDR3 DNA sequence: TGTGCCAGTCGGGCCAAGGACTATGGCTACACCTTC.